Listed below are T cell receptor beta chains from one sample, sequenced in a study of CD8+ T cells in alopecia areata. Sequenced by immunoSEQ multiplex PCR; TCRdb stores in-frame clones only, minus some. Among about 150,000 clones, more than 45% were seen once, and the ten largest hold roughly 19%. The sequencing used CD8+ T cells sorted from blood, collected at week 0. These receptors were obtained from a human donor with alopecia areata. Both conserved end residues are part of each CDR3. D genes are given only for firm matches. Expanded clones are given a class, and other clones once, few, many or no size at all.

J gene,clone size,V gene,D gene,CDR3 DNA,CDR3 protein
TRBJ2-7,-,TRBV25-1,-,TGTGCCAGCAGTGCATTGCGTACTGGCCTCCTTACATACGAGCAGTACTTC,CASSALRTGLLTYEQYF
TRBJ1-1,once,TRBV4-1,TRBD1,TGCGCCAGCAGCCCCGAAGGGACAGCCGAAGCTTTCTTT,CASSPEGTAEAFF
TRBJ1-2,-,TRBV30,TRBD1,TGTGCCTGGAGTGATGGACAGGGGGTGGGGGGCTACACCTTC,CAWSDGQGVGGYTF
TRBJ1-5,-,TRBV27,-,TGTGCCAGCAGTCAAAATCGCCAGGATCAGCCCCAGCATTTT,CASSQNRQDQPQHF
TRBJ1-1,-,TRBV7-9,-,TGTGCCAGCTCCAGGGGCGCTGAAGCTTTCTTT,CASSRGAEAFF
TRBJ1-1,-,TRBV29-1,-,TGCAGCGTTACGGTGAACACTGAAGCTTTCTTT,CSVTVNTEAFF
TRBJ1-1,-,TRBV21-1,-,TGTGCCAGCAGCAAACCGGGACAGAACACTGAAGCTTTCTTT,CASSKPGQNTEAFF
TRBJ1-6,-,TRBV4-3,-,TGCGCCAGCAGCCAAGATATCCCCCAGGCAGGGATCTCCCCCGTTTATAATTCACCCCTCCACTTT,CASSQDIPQAGISPVYNSPLHF
TRBJ2-7,-,TRBV5-1,TRBD1,TGCGCCAGCAGCCCGAGAACGGGACAGGGCGCTTACGAGCAGTACTTC,CASSPRTGQGAYEQYF
TRBJ1-2,-,TRBV6-1,-,TGTGCCAGCTTAGGGCAGGGGACGGGCTACACCTTC,CASLGQGTGYTF
TRBJ2-1,-,TRBV2,-,TGTGCCAGCAGTCACATAGCAAACGAGCAGTTCTTC,CASSHIANEQFF
TRBJ2-7,-,TRBV6-6,-,TGTGCCAGCAGTTACCGGGGGGCTTCCTACGAGCAGTACTTC,CASSYRGASYEQYF
TRBJ2-7,once,TRBV27,-,TGTGCCAGCAGCACAGGGCACGAGCAGTACTTC,CASSTGHEQYF
TRBJ1-2,-,TRBV29-1,-,TGCAGCGGTGGGGAGGGTTATGGCTACACCTTC,CSGGEGYGYTF
TRBJ2-4,few,TRBV7-9,TRBD1,TGTGCCAGCAGCTCCGGACAGGGAGCCAAAAACATTCAGTACTTC,CASSSGQGAKNIQYF
TRBJ2-1,-,TRBV7-2,-,TGTGCCAGCAGCTTCGAGGGGGGGTGGAATGAGCAGTTCTTC,CASSFEGGWNEQFF
TRBJ1-1,-,TRBV6-5,-,TGTGCCAGCGAGGACAAGAACACTGAAGCTTTCTTT,CASEDKNTEAFF
TRBJ2-7,-,TRBV4-3,TRBD2,TGCGCCAGCAGCCCTGGACTAGCGGGGGGCGAGCAGTACTTC,CASSPGLAGGEQYF
TRBJ1-4,-,TRBV2,TRBD1,TGTGCCAGCAGCGAGAACCTCCGGGACAGGGCTTCGGGGGCGTGCTTT,CASSENLRDRASGACF
TRBJ2-1,-,TRBV13,-,TGTGCCAGCAGCCCACTAGGAGATGATGGCAATGAGCAGTTCTTC,CASSPLGDDGNEQFF
TRBJ1-4,-,TRBV11-2,-,TGTGCCAGCAGCTTAGAGCTGGAGGCTGAAAAACTGTTTTTT,CASSLELEAEKLFF
TRBJ2-7,few,TRBV4-1,-,TGCGCCAGCAGCCAAGAGCCGGCCTCCCTGTCCTACGAGCAGTACTTC,CASSQEPASLSYEQYF
TRBJ2-5,-,TRBV7-2,TRBD2,TGTGCCAGCAGCCCATTGACTAGCGGGGAGTGGGAGACCCAGTACTTC,CASSPLTSGEWETQYF
TRBJ2-7,-,TRBV9,-,TGTGCCAGCAGCCCCGGGACCCAGGATAGGCAGTACTTC,CASSPGTQDRQYF
TRBJ2-7,few,TRBV11-2,-,TGTGCCAGCAGCTTAGAATTCTACGAGCAGTACTTC,CASSLEFYEQYF
TRBJ1-2,-,TRBV29-1,TRBD1,TGCAGCGTCGTCTCCGCACTGGGACAGGGAGGACATGGCTACACCTTC,CSVVSALGQGGHGYTF
TRBJ2-3,-,TRBV9,TRBD2,TGTGCCAGCGGAACCGGGACTAGCGGACCCACAGATACGCAGTATTTT,CASGTGTSGPTDTQYF
TRBJ1-1,-,TRBV19,-,TGTGCCAGTAGTATGGTGGGCACTGAAGCTTTCTTT,CASSMVGTEAFF
TRBJ2-3,-,TRBV2,TRBD2,TGTGCCAGCAGTGAGACACCGGGACTAGCGGGGGCCACAGATACGCAGTATTTT,CASSETPGLAGATDTQYF
TRBJ2-3,-,TRBV7-2,TRBD1,TGTGCCAGCAGCTTAACAGGGGCCCCGTCCAGCACAGATACGCAGTATTTT,CASSLTGAPSSTDTQYF
TRBJ2-7,-,TRBV9,-,TGTGCCAGCAGCGCCGACATGGGAGGTACCTACGAGCAGTACTTC,CASSADMGGTYEQYF
TRBJ2-7,few,TRBV4-1,-,TGCGCCAGCAGCCAAGGGCCGGGACACAAGACTTTCTACGAGCAGTACTTC,CASSQGPGHKTFYEQYF
TRBJ2-7,few,TRBV7-2,-,TGTGCCAGCAGCCTCGGGACGGGGAGCTCCTACGAGCAGTACTTC,CASSLGTGSSYEQYF
TRBJ1-2,-,TRBV30,TRBD1,TGTGCCTTTGACCCCTGGGACAGGGTAATTGTGGGCTACACCTTC,CAFDPWDRVIVGYTF
TRBJ1-1,-,TRBV30,TRBD1,TGTGCCTGGAGTGTCCAGGGGGACACTGAAGCTTTCTTT,CAWSVQGDTEAFF
TRBJ2-7,-,TRBV27,TRBD1,TGTGCCAGCAGTTTTCTGGGACAGAGCTACGAGCAGTACTTC,CASSFLGQSYEQYF
TRBJ2-7,-,TRBV9,TRBD1,TGTGCCAGCAGCCCGGGGACAGGGGCTTCCTACGAGCAGTACTTC,CASSPGTGASYEQYF
TRBJ1-1,-,TRBV4-3,-,TGCGCCAGCAGCCAAGAACCGGGACGGATGAACACTGAAGCTTTCTTT,CASSQEPGRMNTEAFF
TRBJ1-1,-,TRBV5-6,-,TGTGCCAGCAGCTTGGACCCCCCCGGGCGTAACACTGAAGCTTTCTTT,CASSLDPPGRNTEAFF
TRBJ2-1,few,TRBV14,TRBD2,TGTGCCAGCAGCACCAGAAAGCGGGGGACATACAATGAGCAGTTCTTC,CASSTRKRGTYNEQFF
TRBJ2-1,few,TRBV7-8,TRBD2,TGTGCCAGCAGCTTTGGGACTATCTCCGATGAGCAGTTCTTC,CASSFGTISDEQFF
TRBJ2-3,-,TRBV30,-,TGTGCCTGGTGGGACTCCGTAGCCGTGACCTCCAACACAGATACGCAGTATTTT,CAWWDSVAVTSNTDTQYF
TRBJ1-2,few,TRBV19,-,TGTGCCACAGTACTATCTGGAAGTTATGGCTACACCTTC,CATVLSGSYGYTF
TRBJ2-2,-,TRBV28,-,TGTGCCAGCAGTGGCAGGGTTTCCGGGGAGCTGTTTTTT,CASSGRVSGELFF
TRBJ2-1,-,TRBV20-1,TRBD2,TGCAGTGCTCTGAGCGGGGCTAAGTTCTTC,CSALSGAKFF
TRBJ2-7,-,TRBV11-2,-,TGTGCCAGCAGCTTGGTTTGGGGGGACTCCTACGAGCAGTACTTC,CASSLVWGDSYEQYF
TRBJ1-6,-,TRBV4-3,-,TGCGCCAGCAGCCAAGATATTAACAGCAGATATTCACCCCTCCACTTT,CASSQDINSRYSPLHF
TRBJ2-1,few,TRBV10-3,TRBD2,TGTGCCATCAAGGCACTAGCGGATAACAATGAGCAGTTCTTC,CAIKALADNNEQFF
TRBJ1-2,-,TRBV13,TRBD1,TGTGCCAGCAGCTTCACCGGGACAGGGGTGTATGGCTACACCTTC,CASSFTGTGVYGYTF
TRBJ1-1,-,TRBV7-2,-,TGTGCCAGCAGCTTTGCGAACACTGAAGCTTTCTTT,CASSFANTEAFF
TRBJ1-4,-,TRBV28,-,TGTGCCAGCAGTCCGAGAGACGGAAATGAAAAACTGTTTTTT,CASSPRDGNEKLFF
TRBJ2-2,few,TRBV5-1,-,TGCGCCAGCAGCTCTTCGGGACACATTTACTGGAACACCGGGGAGCTGTTTTTT,CASSSSGHIYWNTGELFF
TRBJ1-2,-,TRBV6-6,-,TGTGCCAGCAGTTACTCGGAGGGGGAGTATGGCTACACCTTC,CASSYSEGEYGYTF
TRBJ1-2,once,TRBV29-1,TRBD1,TGCAGCGTTGCAGGGGGCGCGGACTATGGCTACACCTTC,CSVAGGADYGYTF